Described below is a single T cell receptor (beta chain) sequence and its context. TCRdb analysed the RT-PCR reads with MiXCR anew, one entry per CDR3 protein. The sample includes some 90,000 distinct CDR3 sequences, around 49% of them seen just once. This record comes from a study of patients and donors after allogeneic stem cell transplantation. V was pared by 2 bases and J by 11 bases, with 12 bases between. The CDR3 covers 12 residues. Germline CDR1 and CDR2: SGHAT and FQNNGV. The source material was blood, either unsorted or a sorted T cell fraction (not recorded which). The rearrangement joins TRBV11-2 to TRBJ1-2, with a possible D match to TRBD1 (6 bases). The clonotype originates from a human donor who was either an allogeneic HSCT recipient or a stem cell or donor lymphocyte infusion donor (not recorded which). It is not recorded whose cells these are; they may come from a transplant donor. The CDR3 DNA reads as TGTGCCAGCAGCTTATTAGAGACAGGTTACACCTTC. This encodes CASSLLETGYTF. Full variable domain (remainder filled in from reference TRBV11-2 and TRBJ1-2): EAGVAQSPRYKIIEKRQSVAFWCNPISGHATLYWYQQILGQGPKLLIQFQNNGVVDDSQLPKDRFSAERLKGVDSTLKIQPAKLEDSAVYLCASSLLETGYTFGSGTRLTVV.